These 8 T cell receptor beta chains originate from one sample sequenced in a study of shared clonotypes between healthy human individuals. Generated by immunoSEQ multiplex PCR, the TCRdb table keeps only in-frame clones and is missing some. The table records around 1,000,000 clones, around three quarters of them present only once. The sample comprised memory CD4+ T cells from PBMCs. Subset: CD45RA-negative fraction. The receptors were sampled from a man aged 18 to 30 in good health. Some clones in this sample may be carry-over from other donors' samples.

The chain recombines TRBV5-5 with TRBJ1-1; possible D gene TRBD1, 5 bases. This CDR3 has 16 amino acids. V shed 0 bases and J shed 1 base, with 13 bases lying between them. Germline CDR1 reads SGHKS; CDR2 reads YYEKEE (reference sequence). The CDR3 DNA reads TGTGCCAGCAGCTTGGTACCGGGGGTCCCGAACACTGAAGCTTTCTTT. Translating gives CASSLVPGVPNTEAFF.

This chain joins TRBV27 and TRBJ2-1; maybe TRBD1 (5 bases). The germline V and J ends were trimmed by 6 bases and 1 base, with 13 bases remaining between them. The CDR3 spans 15 residues. The V gene's germline CDR1 is MNHEY and CDR2 SMNVEV (reference sequence). This CDR3 is CASSAGLRSYNEQFF. Here the CDR3 DNA reads TGTGCCAGCAGCGCAGGGCTCCGGTCCTACAATGAGCAGTTCTTC.

The rearrangement joins TRBV7-9 to TRBJ1-1, with a weak D call TRBD1 (6 bases). Germline lookup yields CDR1 SEHNR and CDR2 FQNEAQ (reference sequence). The ends were cut back, 7 bases at V and 2 bases at J, with 11 bases in the middle. The CDR3 sequence is 13 residues long. DNA for the CDR3: TGTGCCAGCACATACAGGGTCAACACTGAAGCTTTCTTT. It specifies CASTYRVNTEAFF.

This clone was counted a few times. Other DNA sequences of this sample code for an identical CDR3. The chain links TRBV7-9 to TRBJ2-2; D is uncertain. V gave up 5 bases and J gave up 1 base, with 8 bases separating them. This CDR3 region has 14 residues. In germline, CDR1 is SEHNR, CDR2 FQNEAQ (reference sequence). In nucleotides, the CDR3 is TGTGCCAGCAGCCAACGATGGAACACCGGGGAGCTGTTTTTT. As protein: CASSQRWNTGELFF.

Comments on this clone: The same CDR3 can be traced to other DNA sequences in this sample. The chain couples TRBV28 to TRBJ2-7; no reliable D call. Per germline, CDR1 MDHEN and CDR2 SYDVKM. Trimming took off 6 bases at V and 0 bases at J, with 12 bases between the two ends. CDR3 length equals 14 residues. In DNA form, the CDR3 reads TGTGCCAGCAGCACCCGACTGAGCTCCTACGAGCAGTACTTC. This encodes CASSTRLSSYEQYF.

At least ten counts were recorded for this clone. This chain links TRBV7-9 with TRBJ2-1; D is uncertain. Germline CDR1 reads SEHNR; CDR2 reads FQNEAQ (reference sequence). CDR3 length: 13 amino acids. Trimming cost V 7 bases and J 4 bases, with 11 bases left between them. The CDR3: CASTLNLYNEQFF. The CDR3, as DNA: TGTGCCAGCACCCTAAACCTTTACAATGAGCAGTTCTTC. Drawing the rest from reference TRBV7-9 and TRBJ2-1, the complete variable domain is DTGVSQNPRHKITKRGQNVTFRCDPISEHNRLYWYRQTLGQGPEFLTYFQNEAQLEKSRLLSDRFSAERPKGSFSTLEIQRTEQGDSAMYLCASTLNLYNEQFFGPGTRLTVL.

The chain is built from TRBV10-3 and TRBJ1-2; 8 nucleotides match TRBD1. With V trimmed by 7 bases and J by 8 bases, 6 bases remained unmatched. Germline V gene sequence: CDR1 ENHRY, CDR2 SYGVKD. The length of the CDR3 is 12 residues. Written as DNA, the CDR3 is TGTGCCATCACCCAGGGGGCGGAGGGCTACACCTTC. Its translation: CAITQGAEGYTF.

This clone was counted many times. V usage is TRBV27 and J usage is TRBJ2-1; the D call may be TRBD1 or TRBD2 (5 bases each). The CDR3 extends over 12 amino acids. Germline V lookup: CDR1 MNHEY, CDR2 SMNVEV (reference sequence). The germline V and J ends were trimmed by 5 bases and 9 bases, with 11 bases remaining between them. The CDR3, as DNA: TGTGCCAGCAGTCCACAGAGGGGTGAGCAGTTCTTC. It specifies CASSPQRGEQFF.